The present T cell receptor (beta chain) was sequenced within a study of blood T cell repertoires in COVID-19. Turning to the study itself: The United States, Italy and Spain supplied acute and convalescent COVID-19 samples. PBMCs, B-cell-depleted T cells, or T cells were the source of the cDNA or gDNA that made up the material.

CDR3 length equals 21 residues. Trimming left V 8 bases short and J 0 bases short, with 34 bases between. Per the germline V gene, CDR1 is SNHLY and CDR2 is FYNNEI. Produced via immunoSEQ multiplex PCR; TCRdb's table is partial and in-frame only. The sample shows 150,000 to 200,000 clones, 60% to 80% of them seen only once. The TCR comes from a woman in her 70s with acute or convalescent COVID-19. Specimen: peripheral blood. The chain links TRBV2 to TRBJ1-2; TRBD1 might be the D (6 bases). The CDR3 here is CASRGPGHPRIETQTNYGYTF. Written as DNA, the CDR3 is TGTGCCAGCCGGGGTCCGGGACATCCGCGCATAGAGACTCAAACTAACTATGGCTACACCTTC.